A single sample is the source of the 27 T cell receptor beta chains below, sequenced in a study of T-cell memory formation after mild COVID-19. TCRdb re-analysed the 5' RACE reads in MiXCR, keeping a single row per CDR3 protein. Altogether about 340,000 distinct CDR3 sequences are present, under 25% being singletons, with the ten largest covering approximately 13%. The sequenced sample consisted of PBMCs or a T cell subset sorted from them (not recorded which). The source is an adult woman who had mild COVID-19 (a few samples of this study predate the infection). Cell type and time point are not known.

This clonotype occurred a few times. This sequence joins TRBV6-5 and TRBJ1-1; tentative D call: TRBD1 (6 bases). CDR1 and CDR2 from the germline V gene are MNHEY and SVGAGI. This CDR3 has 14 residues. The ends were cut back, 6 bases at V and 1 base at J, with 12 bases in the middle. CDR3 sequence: CASRSTGRNTEAFF. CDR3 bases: TGTGCCAGCAGGTCCACAGGGAGGAACACTGAAGCTTTCTTT.

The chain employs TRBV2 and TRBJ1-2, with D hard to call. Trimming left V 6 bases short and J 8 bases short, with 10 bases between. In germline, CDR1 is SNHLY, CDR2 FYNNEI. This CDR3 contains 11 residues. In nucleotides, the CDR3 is TGTGCCAGCAGCCGGCCTGGAGGCTACACCTTC. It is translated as CASSRPGGYTF. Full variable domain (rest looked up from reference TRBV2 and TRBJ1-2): EPEVTQTPSHQVTQMGQEVILRCVPISNHLYFYWYRQILGQKVEFLVSFYNNEISEKSEIFDDQFSVERPDGSNFTLKIRSTKLEDSAMYFCASSRPGGYTFGSGTRLTVV.

CDR3 amino acids: CSARPSGNEQFF. The CDR3 coding sequence is TGCAGTGCTCGACCTAGCGGCAATGAGCAGTTCTTC. The chain is built from TRBV20-1 and TRBJ2-1; 7 bases are a match to TRBD2. Germline CDR1 and CDR2: DFQATT and SNEGSKA (reference sequence). Unmatched junction bases numbered 4, after V lost 5 bases and J lost 6 bases. This CDR3 is built from 12 residues.

The CDR3 loop reads CASSLGSSGRTDTQYF. The CDR3 DNA follows: TGTGCCAGCAGCTTAGGTTCTAGCGGGAGGACAGATACGCAGTATTTT. V is TRBV7-9 and J is TRBJ2-3; TRBD2 matches 11 bases. The germline gives CDR1 SEHNR, CDR2 FQNEAQ (reference sequence). The CDR3 consists of 16 residues. The V and J ends lost 1 base and 3 bases, in that order; junction bases with no gene match: 3.

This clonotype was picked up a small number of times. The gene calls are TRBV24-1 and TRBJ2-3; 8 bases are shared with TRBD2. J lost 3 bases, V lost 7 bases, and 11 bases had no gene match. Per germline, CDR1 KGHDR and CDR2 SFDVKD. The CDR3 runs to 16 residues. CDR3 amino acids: CATRSEAGEYTDTQYF. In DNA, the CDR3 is TGTGCCACCAGATCAGAAGCGGGAGAGTATACAGATACGCAGTATTTT.

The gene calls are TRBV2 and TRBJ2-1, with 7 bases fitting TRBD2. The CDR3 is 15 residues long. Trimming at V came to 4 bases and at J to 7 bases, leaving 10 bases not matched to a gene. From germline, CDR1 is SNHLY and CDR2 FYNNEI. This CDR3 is CASSVDRLAANEQFF. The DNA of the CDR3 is TGTGCCAGCAGTGTTGACCGGCTAGCGGCGAATGAGCAGTTCTTC.

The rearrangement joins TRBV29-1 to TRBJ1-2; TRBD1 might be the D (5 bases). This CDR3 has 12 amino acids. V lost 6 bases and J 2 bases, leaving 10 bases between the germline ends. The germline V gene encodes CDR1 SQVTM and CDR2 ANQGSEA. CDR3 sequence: CSVGDRNYGYTF. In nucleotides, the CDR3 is TGCAGCGTGGGGGACCGAAACTATGGCTACACCTTC.

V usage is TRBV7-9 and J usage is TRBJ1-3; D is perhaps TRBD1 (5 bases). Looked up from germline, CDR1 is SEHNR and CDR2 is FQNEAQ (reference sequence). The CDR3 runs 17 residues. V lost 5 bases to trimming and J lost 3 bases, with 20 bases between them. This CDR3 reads CASSPRGVKGLGNTIYF. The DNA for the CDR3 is TGTGCCAGCAGCCCTAGGGGTGTGAAGGGCCTTGGAAACACCATATATTTT.

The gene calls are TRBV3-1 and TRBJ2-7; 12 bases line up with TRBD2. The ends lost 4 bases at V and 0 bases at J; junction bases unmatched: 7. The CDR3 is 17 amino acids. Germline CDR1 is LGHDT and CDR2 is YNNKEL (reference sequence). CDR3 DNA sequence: TGTGCCAGCAGCCCGCAGGCTAGCGGGAGGGCCTCCTACGAGCAGTACTTC. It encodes CASSPQASGRASYEQYF.

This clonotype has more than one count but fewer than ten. The CDR3, as DNA: TGTGCCAGCAGCTTGCAGACAGGGACAGATACGCAGTATTTT. This codes for CASSLQTGTDTQYF. V and J are TRBV7-9 and TRBJ2-3, with 7 bases identical to TRBD1. After removal of 3 bases from V and 3 bases from J, the junction contained 3 bases not matched to a gene. This CDR3 comprises 14 residues. CDR1 and CDR2 from the germline V gene are SEHNR and FQNEAQ (reference sequence).

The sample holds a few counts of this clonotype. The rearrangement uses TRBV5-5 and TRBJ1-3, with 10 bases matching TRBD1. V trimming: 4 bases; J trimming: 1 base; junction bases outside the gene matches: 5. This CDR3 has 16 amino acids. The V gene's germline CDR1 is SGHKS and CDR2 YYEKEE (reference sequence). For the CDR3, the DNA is TGTGCCAGCAGCAGAGGACAGGGGGGGTCTGGAAACACCATATATTTT. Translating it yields CASSRGQGGSGNTIYF.

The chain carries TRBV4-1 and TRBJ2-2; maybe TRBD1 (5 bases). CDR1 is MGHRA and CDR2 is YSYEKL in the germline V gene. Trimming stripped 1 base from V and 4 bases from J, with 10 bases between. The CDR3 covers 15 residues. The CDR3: CASSQAWGGTGELFF. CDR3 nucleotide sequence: TGCGCCAGCAGCCAAGCCTGGGGCGGCACCGGGGAGCTGTTTTTT.

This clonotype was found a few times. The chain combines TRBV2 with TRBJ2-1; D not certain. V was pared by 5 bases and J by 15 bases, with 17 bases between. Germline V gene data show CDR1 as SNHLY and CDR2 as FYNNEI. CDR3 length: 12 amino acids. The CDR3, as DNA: TGTGCCAGCAGTTATCCGAACAGAGATCTGTTCTTC. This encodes CASSYPNRDLFF.

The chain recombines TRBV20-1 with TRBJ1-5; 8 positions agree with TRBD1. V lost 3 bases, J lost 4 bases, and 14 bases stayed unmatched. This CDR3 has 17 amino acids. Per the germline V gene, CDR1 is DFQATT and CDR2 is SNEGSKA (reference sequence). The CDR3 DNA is TGCAGTGCTAGGGCCGATTACAGGGGGGTTAAGAATCAGCCCCAGCATTTT. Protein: CSARADYRGVKNQPQHF.

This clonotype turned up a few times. CDR3 protein: CASSSSRTATFYGYTF. In DNA, the CDR3 is TGTGCCAGCAGTAGCTCCAGGACAGCGACCTTCTATGGCTACACCTTC. This chain uses TRBV27 with TRBJ1-2, with TRBD1 as a possible D gene (6 bases). V lost 5 bases to trimming and J lost 4 bases, with 20 bases between them. The CDR3 runs 16 residues. The germline gives CDR1 MNHEY, CDR2 SMNVEV (reference sequence).

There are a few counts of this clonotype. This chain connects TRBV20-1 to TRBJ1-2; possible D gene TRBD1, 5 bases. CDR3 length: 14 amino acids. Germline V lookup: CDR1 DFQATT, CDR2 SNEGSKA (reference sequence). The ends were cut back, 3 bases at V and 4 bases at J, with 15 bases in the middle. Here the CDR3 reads CSARDPLGPYGYTF. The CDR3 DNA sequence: TGCAGTGCTAGGGACCCCCTGGGGCCCTATGGCTACACCTTC.

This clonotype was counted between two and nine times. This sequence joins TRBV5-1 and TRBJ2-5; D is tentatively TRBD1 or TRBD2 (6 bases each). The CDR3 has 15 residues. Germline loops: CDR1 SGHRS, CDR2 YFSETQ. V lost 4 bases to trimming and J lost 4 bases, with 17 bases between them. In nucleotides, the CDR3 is TGCGCCAGCAGCCTCTCCGTTGGGGGGCGAGAGACCCAGTACTTC. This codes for CASSLSVGGRETQYF.

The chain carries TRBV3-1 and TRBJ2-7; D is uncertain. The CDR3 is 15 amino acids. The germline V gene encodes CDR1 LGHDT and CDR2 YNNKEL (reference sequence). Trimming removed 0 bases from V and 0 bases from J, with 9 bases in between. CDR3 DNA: TGTGCCAGCAGCCAAGATACATGGAGCTCCTACGAGCAGTACTTC. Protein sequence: CASSQDTWSSYEQYF.

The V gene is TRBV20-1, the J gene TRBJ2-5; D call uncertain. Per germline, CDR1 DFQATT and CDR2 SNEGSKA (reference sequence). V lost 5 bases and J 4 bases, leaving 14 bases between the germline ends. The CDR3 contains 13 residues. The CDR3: CSAPVLARETQYF. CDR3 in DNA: TGCAGTGCTCCCGTCTTAGCCCGAGAGACCCAGTACTTC.

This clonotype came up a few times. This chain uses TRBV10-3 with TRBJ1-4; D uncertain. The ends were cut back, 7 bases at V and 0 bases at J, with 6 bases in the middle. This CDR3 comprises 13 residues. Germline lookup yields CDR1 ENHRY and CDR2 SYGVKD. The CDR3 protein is CAIKGATNEKLFF. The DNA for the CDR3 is TGTGCCATCAAGGGCGCAACTAATGAAAAACTGTTTTTT.

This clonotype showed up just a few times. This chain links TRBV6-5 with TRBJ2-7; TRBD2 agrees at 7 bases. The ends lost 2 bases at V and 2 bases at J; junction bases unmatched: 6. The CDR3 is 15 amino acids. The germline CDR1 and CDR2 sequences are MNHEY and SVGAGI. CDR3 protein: CASSYEGAGPYEQYF. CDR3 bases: TGTGCCAGCAGTTACGAGGGAGCGGGACCCTACGAGCAGTACTTC.

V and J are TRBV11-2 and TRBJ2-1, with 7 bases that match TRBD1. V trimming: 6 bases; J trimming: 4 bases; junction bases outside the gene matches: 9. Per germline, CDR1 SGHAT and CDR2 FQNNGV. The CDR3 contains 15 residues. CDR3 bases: TGTGCCAGCAGACGTACGGGACAGTCATACAATGAGCAGTTCTTC. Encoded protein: CASRRTGQSYNEQFF.

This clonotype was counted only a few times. The CDR3 here is CSARGMPGRMNTEAFF. In nucleotides, the CDR3 is TGCAGTGCTAGAGGTATGCCGGGACGGATGAACACTGAAGCTTTCTTT. This chain connects TRBV20-1 to TRBJ1-1, with D tentatively TRBD1 (5 bases). The CDR3 contains 16 residues. The V end was cut by 1 base, the J end by 0 bases, with 15 bases between. The germline gives CDR1 DFQATT, CDR2 SNEGSKA (reference sequence).

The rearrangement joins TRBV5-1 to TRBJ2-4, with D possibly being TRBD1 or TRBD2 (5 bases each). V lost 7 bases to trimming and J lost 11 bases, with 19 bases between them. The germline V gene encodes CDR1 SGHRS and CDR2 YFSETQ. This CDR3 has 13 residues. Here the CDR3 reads CASSFGGEDVQYF. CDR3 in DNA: TGCGCCAGCTCCTTTGGGGGAGAGGACGTTCAGTACTTC. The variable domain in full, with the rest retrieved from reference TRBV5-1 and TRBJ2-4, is KAGVTQTPRYLIKTRGQQVTLSCSPISGHRSVSWYQQTPGQGLQFLFEYFSETQRNKGNFPGRFSGRQFSNSRSEMNVSTLELGDSALYLCASSFGGEDVQYFGAGTRLSVL.

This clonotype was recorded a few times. In DNA form, the CDR3 reads TGTGCCAGCCGCCAGATCACCTCAGGTACTGAAGCTTTCTTT. Translated: CASRQITSGTEAFF. The chain employs TRBV5-5 and TRBJ1-1; no clear D gene. Trimming removed 7 bases from V and 5 bases from J, with 18 bases in between. Germline V gene lookup returns CDR1 SGHKS and CDR2 YYEKEE (reference sequence). The CDR3 loop spans 14 amino acids.

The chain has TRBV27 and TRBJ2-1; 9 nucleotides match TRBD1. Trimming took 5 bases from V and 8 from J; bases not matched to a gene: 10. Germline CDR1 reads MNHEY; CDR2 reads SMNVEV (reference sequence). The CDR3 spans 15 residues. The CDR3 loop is CASSVTGTGLDEQFF. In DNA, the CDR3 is TGTGCCAGCAGTGTTACCGGGACAGGGTTGGATGAGCAGTTCTTC.

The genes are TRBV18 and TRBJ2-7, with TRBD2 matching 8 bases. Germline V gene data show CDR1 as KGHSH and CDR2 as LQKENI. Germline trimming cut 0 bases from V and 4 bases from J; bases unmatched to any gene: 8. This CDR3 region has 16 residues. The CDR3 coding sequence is TGTGCCAGCTCACCACCGGTACGGGAGGGCCGATACGAGCAGTACTTC. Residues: CASSPPVREGRYEQYF. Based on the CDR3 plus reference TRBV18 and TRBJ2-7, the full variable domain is NAGVMQNPRHLVRRRGQEARLRCSPMKGHSHVYWYRQLPEEGLKFMVYLQKENIIDESGMPKERFSAEFPKEGPSILRIQQVVRGDSAAYFCASSPPVREGRYEQYFGPGTRLTVT.